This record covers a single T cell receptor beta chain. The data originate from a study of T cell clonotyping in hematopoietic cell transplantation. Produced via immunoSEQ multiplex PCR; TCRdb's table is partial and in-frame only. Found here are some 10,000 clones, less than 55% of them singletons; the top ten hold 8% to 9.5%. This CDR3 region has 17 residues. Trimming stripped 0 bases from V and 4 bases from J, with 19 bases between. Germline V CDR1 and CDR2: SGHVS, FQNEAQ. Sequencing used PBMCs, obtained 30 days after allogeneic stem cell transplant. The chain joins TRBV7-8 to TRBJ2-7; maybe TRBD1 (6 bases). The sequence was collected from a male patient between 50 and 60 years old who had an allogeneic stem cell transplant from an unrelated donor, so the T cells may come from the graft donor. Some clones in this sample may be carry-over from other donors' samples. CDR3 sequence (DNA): TGTGCCAGCAGCTTAGCGGGGACCCTACCTACAGGGTACGAGCAGTACTTC. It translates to CASSLAGTLPTGYEQYF.